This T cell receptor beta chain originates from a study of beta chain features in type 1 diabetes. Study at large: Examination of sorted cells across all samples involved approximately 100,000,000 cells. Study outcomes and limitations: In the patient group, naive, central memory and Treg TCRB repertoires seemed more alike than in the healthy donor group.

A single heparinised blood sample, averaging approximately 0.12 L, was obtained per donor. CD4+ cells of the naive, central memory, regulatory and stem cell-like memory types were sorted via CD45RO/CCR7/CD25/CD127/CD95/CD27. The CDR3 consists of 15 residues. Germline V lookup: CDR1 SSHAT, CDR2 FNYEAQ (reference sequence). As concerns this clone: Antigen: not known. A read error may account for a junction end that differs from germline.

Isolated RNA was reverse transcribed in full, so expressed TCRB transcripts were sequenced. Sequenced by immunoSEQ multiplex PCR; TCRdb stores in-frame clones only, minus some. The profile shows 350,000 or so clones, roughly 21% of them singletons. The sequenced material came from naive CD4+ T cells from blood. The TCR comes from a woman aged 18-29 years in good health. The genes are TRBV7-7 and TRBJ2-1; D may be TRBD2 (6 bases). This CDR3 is CASSPGLSSYNEQFF. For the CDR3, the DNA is TGTGCTAGCAGCCCGGGACTGAGCTCCTACAATGAGCAGTTCTTC.